This TCR beta chain was obtained from a study of neurological immune-mediated disorders. This clonotype was recorded at least ten times. Its antigen is still unknown. Overall study results and limits: Expansion of TCR clones was greatest in HTLV-1-associated myelopathy and smallest in multiple sclerosis, where it fell below that of healthy controls.

Template-switch 5'RACE cDNA synthesis added a 10-nucleotide unique molecular identifier. TCRdb used MiXCR to reprocess the 5' RACE reads, holding one entry per CDR3 protein. This sample has roughly 70,000 distinct CDR3 sequences, with 3.5% to 5% found just once. Unsorted libraries were derived from 2 million PBMCs stored at -80 C. Trimming at V came to 3 bases and at J to 6 bases, leaving 2 bases not matched to a gene. The germline gives CDR1 SGHKS, CDR2 YYEKEE (reference sequence). This CDR3 has 13 residues. The sequence came from a man under 40 with multiple sclerosis. Sequenced: PBMCs. The chain employs TRBV5-5 and TRBJ1-2, with TRBD1 matching over 10 bases. The CDR3 bases are TGTGCCAGCAGCTCCGGGACAGGGGATGGCTACACCTTC. It translates to CASSSGTGDGYTF.